A single TCR beta chain is shown here with its context. The antigen is not known. This sample is part of a study of cytotoxic CD8 clonotypes in ibrutinib-treated CLL. Study in general: When averaged across all of the samples, the counts came to some 250,000 productive templates and more than 80,000 productive rearrangements.

The CDR3 spans 13 residues. The ends were cut back, 3 bases at V and 2 bases at J, with 5 bases in the middle. Germline assignment: CDR1 GTSNPN and CDR2 SVGIG (reference sequence). T cells were sequenced at a targeted depth of 1 in 200,000 to 1 in 1 million. Clones were sequenced by immunoSEQ multiplex PCR, and TCRdb holds only the in-frame ones, with some missing. The table shows a few hundred thousand clones, with roughly 85% occurring only once. Points from the study as a whole: Clonotypes that were public were uncommon, and they contracted or stayed stable on treatment.

V usage is TRBV30 and J usage is TRBJ2-6; D remains ambiguous. The sample here was PBMCs, taken before ibrutinib treatment. The receptor was isolated from a human donor with chronic lymphocytic leukemia. CDR3 sequence reads: CAWRTAGANVLTF. CDR3 coding DNA: TGTGCCTGGAGAACGGCTGGGGCCAACGTCCTGACTTTC.